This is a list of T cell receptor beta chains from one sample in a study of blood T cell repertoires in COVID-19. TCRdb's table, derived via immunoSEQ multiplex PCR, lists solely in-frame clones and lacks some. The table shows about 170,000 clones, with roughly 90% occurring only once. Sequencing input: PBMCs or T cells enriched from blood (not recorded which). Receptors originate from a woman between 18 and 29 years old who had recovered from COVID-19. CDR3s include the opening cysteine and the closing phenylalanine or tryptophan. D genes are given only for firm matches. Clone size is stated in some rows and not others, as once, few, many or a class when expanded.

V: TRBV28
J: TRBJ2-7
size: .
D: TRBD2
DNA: TGTGCCAGCAGTTTGATCAGCGGGAGGGCCCAGGGTAACGAGCAGTACTTC
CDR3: CASSLISGRAQGNEQYF

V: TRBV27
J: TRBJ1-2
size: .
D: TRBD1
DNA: TGTGCCAGCAGTTTATCACCAGGGGGGAGTGGCTACACCTTC
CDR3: CASSLSPGGSGYTF

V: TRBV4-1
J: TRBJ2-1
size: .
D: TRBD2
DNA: TGCGCCAGCAGCTCCGGACTAGCGGGAGCGCCGGGAAATGAGCAGTTCTTC
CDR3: CASSSGLAGAPGNEQFF

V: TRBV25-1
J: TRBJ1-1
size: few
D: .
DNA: TGTGCCAGCAGTGAATTTGGCAGGAACACTGAAGCTTTCTTT
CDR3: CASSEFGRNTEAFF

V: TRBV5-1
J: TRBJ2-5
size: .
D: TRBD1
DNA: TGCGCCAGCAGCTTGGGCAATAGGGGGCGAGAGACCCAGTACTTC
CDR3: CASSLGNRGRETQYF

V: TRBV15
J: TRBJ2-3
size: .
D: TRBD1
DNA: TGTGCCACCAGCAGGTACAGGGGTGGGCAGTATTTT
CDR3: CATSRYRGGQYF

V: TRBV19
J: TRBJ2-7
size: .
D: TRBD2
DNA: TGTGCCAGTAGCAAAGAATCCGGGACTAGCGGGAGTTTGAGCTTC
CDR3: CASSKESGTSGSLSF

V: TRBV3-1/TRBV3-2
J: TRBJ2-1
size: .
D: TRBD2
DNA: TGTGCCAGCAGCCAAGGATTAGCGGGAGCACCTAAGCAGTTCTTC
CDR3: CASSQGLAGAPKQFF

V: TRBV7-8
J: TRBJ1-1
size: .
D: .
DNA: TGTGCCAGCAGCTTCCTAGGGGTGAGTCGATCGAACACTGAAGCTTTCTTT
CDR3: CASSFLGVSRSNTEAFF

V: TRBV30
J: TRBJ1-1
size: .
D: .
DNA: TGTGCCTGGAGTGTAAGGGGCCAGAGGAACACTGAAGCTTTCTTT
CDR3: CAWSVRGQRNTEAFF

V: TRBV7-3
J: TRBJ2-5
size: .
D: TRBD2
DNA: TGTGCCAGCAGCTTAGGATTCGGGGTAGCGGGAGCCCAAGAGACCCAGTACTTC
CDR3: CASSLGFGVAGAQETQYF

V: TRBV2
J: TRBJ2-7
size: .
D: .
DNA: TGTGCCAGCAGTCAGGAAACCTACGAGCAGTACTTC
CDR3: CASSQETYEQYF

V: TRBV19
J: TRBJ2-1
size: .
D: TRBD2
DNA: TGTGCCAGTACGGCTAGCGGGAGAGCAATCTACAATGAGCAGTTCTTC
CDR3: CASTASGRAIYNEQFF

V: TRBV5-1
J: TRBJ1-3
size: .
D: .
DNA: TGCGCCAGCAGCCCCGACATAGGAAACACCATATATTTT
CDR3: CASSPDIGNTIYF

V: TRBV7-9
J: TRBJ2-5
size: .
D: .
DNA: TGTGCCAGCAGCTTAATATTGAGCATGCAAGAGACCCAGTACTTC
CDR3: CASSLILSMQETQYF

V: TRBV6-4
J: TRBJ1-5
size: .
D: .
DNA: TGTGCCAGCAGTGACTCGGGGGGGGGTCAGCCCCAGCATTTT
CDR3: CASSDSGGGQPQHF

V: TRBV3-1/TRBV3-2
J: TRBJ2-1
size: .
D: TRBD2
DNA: TGTGCCAGCAGCCAAGAGGTAACTAGCGGGAGGTCGGTCTACAATGAGCAGTTCTTC
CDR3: CASSQEVTSGRSVYNEQFF

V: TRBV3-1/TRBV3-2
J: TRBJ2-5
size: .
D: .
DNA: TGTGCCAGCAGCCAAAATCTGAACAAACAAGAGACCCAGTACTTC
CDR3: CASSQNLNKQETQYF

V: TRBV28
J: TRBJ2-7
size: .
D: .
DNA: TGTGCCAGCAGTTTGGGCAGCGGCTACGAGCAGTACTTC
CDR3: CASSLGSGYEQYF

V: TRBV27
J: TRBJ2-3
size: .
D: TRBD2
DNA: TGTGCCAGCAGTCCATGGACTAGCGGGAGGGCAGATACGCAGTATTTT
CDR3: CASSPWTSGRADTQYF

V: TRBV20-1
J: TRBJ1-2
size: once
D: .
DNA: TGCAGTGCTCAGACTGTTTATGGCTACACCTTC
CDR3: CSAQTVYGYTF

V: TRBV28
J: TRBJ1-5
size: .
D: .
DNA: TGTGCCAGTAAGCCGGTTAGCAATCAGCCCCAGCATTTT
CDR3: CASKPVSNQPQHF

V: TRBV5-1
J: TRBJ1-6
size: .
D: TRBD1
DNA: TGCGCCAGCAGCCAAGACAGGGACTCACCCCTCCACTTT
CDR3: CASSQDRDSPLHF

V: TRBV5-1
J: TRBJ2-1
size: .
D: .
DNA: TGCGCCAGCAGCCGTACCGGGACAAAATACAATGAGCAGTTCTTC
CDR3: CASSRTGTKYNEQFF

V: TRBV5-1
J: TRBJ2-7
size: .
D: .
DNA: TGCGCCAGCAGCTGGGGCGCGGCCGCCGAGCAGTACTTC
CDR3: CASSWGAAAEQYF

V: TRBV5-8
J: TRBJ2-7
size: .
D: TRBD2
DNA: TGTGCCAGCAGCTTGATTAACACTAGCGGGAGGAGCGAGCAGTACTTC
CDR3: CASSLINTSGRSEQYF

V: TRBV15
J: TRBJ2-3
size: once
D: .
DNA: TGTGCCACCAGCAGGCCCTCCCGGGCAGATACGCAGTATTTT
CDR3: CATSRPSRADTQYF

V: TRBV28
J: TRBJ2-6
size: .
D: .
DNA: TGTGCCAGCAGCCCCATTTGGAGCAGGGTAAACTCTGGGGCCAACGTCCTGACTTTC
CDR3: CASSPIWSRVNSGANVLTF

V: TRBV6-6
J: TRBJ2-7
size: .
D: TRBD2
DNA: TGTGCCAGCAGTCTCCTCGGGACTAGCGGGAGGTCCTACTCCTACGAGCAGTACTTC
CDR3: CASSLLGTSGRSYSYEQYF

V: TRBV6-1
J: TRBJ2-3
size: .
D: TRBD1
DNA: TGTGCCAGCAGTGAAGGGGCCGGGACAGGGGCCACAGATACGCAGTATTTT
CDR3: CASSEGAGTGATDTQYF

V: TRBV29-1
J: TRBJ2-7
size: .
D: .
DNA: TGCAGCGTTGAAACAGAAACCCCCTACGAGCAGTACTTC
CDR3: CSVETETPYEQYF

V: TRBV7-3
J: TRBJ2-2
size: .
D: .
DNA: TGTGCCAGCAGCTTAGGGGTGGAGGCCGGGGAGCTGTTTTTT
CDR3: CASSLGVEAGELFF

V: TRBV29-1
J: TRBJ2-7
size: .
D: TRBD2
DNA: TGCAGCGTTGCAAGATTGACTAGCGGGAGTTACAGCGAGCAGTACTTC
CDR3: CSVARLTSGSYSEQYF

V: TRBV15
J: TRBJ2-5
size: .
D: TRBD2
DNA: TGTGCCACCAGCACAGGGACTAGCGGGAAACAAGAGACCCAGTACTTC
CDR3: CATSTGTSGKQETQYF

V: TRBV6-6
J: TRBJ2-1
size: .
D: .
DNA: TGTGCCAGCAGAAGACTTGAATCCTACAATGAGCAGTTCTTC
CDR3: CASRRLESYNEQFF

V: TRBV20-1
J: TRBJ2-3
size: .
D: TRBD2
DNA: TGCAGTGCTAGTCTTCAGCGGGGGTTGTCAGATACGCAGTATTTT
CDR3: CSASLQRGLSDTQYF

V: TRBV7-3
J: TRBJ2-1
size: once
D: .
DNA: TGTGCCAGCAGCCCGGGAATTAGCTCCTACAATGAGCAGTTCTTC
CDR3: CASSPGISSYNEQFF

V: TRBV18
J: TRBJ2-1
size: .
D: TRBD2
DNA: TGTGCCAGCTCCCTCGGGGGACTAGACTACAATGAGCAGTTCTTC
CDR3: CASSLGGLDYNEQFF

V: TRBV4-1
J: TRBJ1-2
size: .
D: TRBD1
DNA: TGCGCCAGCAGCCAGGAAGACAGGGGTACTAACTATGGCTACACCTTC
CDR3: CASSQEDRGTNYGYTF

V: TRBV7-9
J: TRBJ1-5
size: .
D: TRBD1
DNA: TGTGCCAGCAGCTTAGCCGGACAGGGCCAGCAGCCCCAGCATTTT
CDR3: CASSLAGQGQQPQHF

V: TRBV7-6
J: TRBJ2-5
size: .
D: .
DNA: TGTGCCAGCAGCTTAGATTTTGAAGCAGGGCGAGAGACCCAGTACTTC
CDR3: CASSLDFEAGRETQYF

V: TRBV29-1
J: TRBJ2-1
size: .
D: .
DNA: TGCAGCGTTGGCGACTGGCCCCACAATGAGCAGTTCTTC
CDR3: CSVGDWPHNEQFF

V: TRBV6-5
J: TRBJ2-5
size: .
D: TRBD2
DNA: TGTGCCAGCAGCGGGAGGGTTGACAAGACCCAGTACTTC
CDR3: CASSGRVDKTQYF

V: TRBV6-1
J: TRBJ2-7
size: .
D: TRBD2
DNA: TGTGCCAGCAGTGACACCGGGACTAGATCCGTCGACGAGCAGTACTTC
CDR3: CASSDTGTRSVDEQYF

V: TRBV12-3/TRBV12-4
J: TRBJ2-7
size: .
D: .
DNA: TGTGCCAGCAGTACGAGCTACGAGCAGTACTTC
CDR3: CASSTSYEQYF

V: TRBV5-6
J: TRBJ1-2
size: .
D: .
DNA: TGTGCCAGCAGGCCCACACAAAACTATGGCTACACCTTC
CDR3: CASRPTQNYGYTF

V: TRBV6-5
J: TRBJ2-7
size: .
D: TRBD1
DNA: TGTGCCAGCAGTTACCGGGACAGGGCCTACGAGCAGTACTTC
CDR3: CASSYRDRAYEQYF

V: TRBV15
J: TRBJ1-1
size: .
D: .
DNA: TGTGCCACCAGCAGAGATCTGGGACACATGGAAGCTTTCTTT
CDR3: CATSRDLGHMEAFF

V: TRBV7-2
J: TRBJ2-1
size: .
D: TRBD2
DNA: TGTGCCAGCAGCTTAGTTAGCGGGAGCTACTACAATGAGCAGTTCTTC
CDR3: CASSLVSGSYYNEQFF

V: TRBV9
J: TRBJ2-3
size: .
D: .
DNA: TGTGCCAGCAGCGCCGGGGTCGTGGGCACAGATACGCAGTATTTT
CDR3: CASSAGVVGTDTQYF

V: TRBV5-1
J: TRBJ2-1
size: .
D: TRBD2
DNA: TGCGCCAGCAGCCCTTTGAGGGCGGGGGACAATGAGCAGTTCTTC
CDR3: CASSPLRAGDNEQFF

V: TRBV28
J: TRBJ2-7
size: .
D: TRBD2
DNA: TGTGCCAGCAGCTCCACTAGCGCGAGCTCCTACGAGCAGTACTTC
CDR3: CASSSTSASSYEQYF

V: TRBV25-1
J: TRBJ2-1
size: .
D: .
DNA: TGTGCCAGCAGTGCCTCGGTGTTGCAGTTCTTC
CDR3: CASSASVLQFF